Listed below are T cell receptor beta chains from one sample, sequenced in a study of regulatory T cells in long-lasting Graves disease. TCRdb reprocessed the multiplex PCR reads via MiXCR and lists one record per CDR3 protein. Seen here are 350,000 to 450,000 distinct CDR3 sequences, about 21% observed once, and the top ten hold roughly an eighth. The sequenced sample was peripheral blood mononuclear cells (PBMCs), obtained when the disease was refractory, from a patient treated with antithyroid drugs. These receptors all come from a female donor with Graves disease. Both conserved end residues are part of each CDR3. The D gene is left open where the match is weak. Size is omitted from some rows. Given values are once, few, many or a class for expanded clones.

CDR3aa: CSATIQGASNQPQHF
v_gene: TRBV20-1
d_gene: -
j_gene: TRBJ1-5
abundance: few

CDR3aa: CASSFQGPYGYTF
v_gene: TRBV28
d_gene: -
j_gene: TRBJ1-2
abundance: many

CDR3aa: CASSLGGKEKLFF
v_gene: TRBV7-2
d_gene: -
j_gene: TRBJ1-4
abundance: -

CDR3aa: CAWSPGTTMGEQYF
v_gene: TRBV30
d_gene: -
j_gene: TRBJ2-7
abundance: few

CDR3aa: CASSGDRGRVEAFF
v_gene: TRBV18
d_gene: TRBD1
j_gene: TRBJ1-1
abundance: -

CDR3aa: CSAHGRGRAGNEQFF
v_gene: TRBV20-1
d_gene: TRBD2
j_gene: -
abundance: -

CDR3aa: CAWSVPPQPQHF
v_gene: TRBV30
d_gene: -
j_gene: TRBJ1-5
abundance: many

CDR3aa: CASGWGTTDTQYF
v_gene: TRBV12-5
d_gene: TRBD2
j_gene: TRBJ2-3
abundance: -

CDR3aa: CASSLRGRQPQHF
v_gene: TRBV28
d_gene: -
j_gene: TRBJ1-5
abundance: many

CDR3aa: CASSEEGVGTGVGYTF
v_gene: TRBV6-1
d_gene: TRBD1
j_gene: TRBJ1-2
abundance: many

CDR3aa: CASSQGFSTGTTDTQYF
v_gene: TRBV25-1
d_gene: -
j_gene: TRBJ2-3
abundance: -

CDR3aa: CASSPVSGRVRETQYF
v_gene: TRBV7-9
d_gene: TRBD2
j_gene: TRBJ2-5
abundance: -

CDR3aa: CASSLDRPNSPLHF
v_gene: TRBV28
d_gene: -
j_gene: TRBJ1-6
abundance: many

CDR3aa: CASSPRWVAETYEQYF
v_gene: TRBV7-9
d_gene: -
j_gene: TRBJ2-7
abundance: few

CDR3aa: CASKGLRDRSGANVLTF
v_gene: TRBV12-3/TRBV12-4
d_gene: -
j_gene: TRBJ2-6
abundance: -

CDR3aa: CSARGQDLGGELFF
v_gene: TRBV20-1
d_gene: -
j_gene: TRBJ2-2
abundance: many

CDR3aa: CASSYYTGFGGTEAFF
v_gene: TRBV5-5
d_gene: -
j_gene: TRBJ1-1
abundance: many

CDR3aa: CSGTGANYEQYF
v_gene: TRBV29-1
d_gene: TRBD1
j_gene: TRBJ2-7
abundance: many

CDR3aa: CASRIQGAGNEKLFF
v_gene: TRBV28
d_gene: TRBD1
j_gene: TRBJ1-4
abundance: many

CDR3aa: CASSPTGTYGYTF
v_gene: TRBV27
d_gene: TRBD1
j_gene: TRBJ1-2
abundance: many

CDR3aa: CASTRYGGRDQETQYF
v_gene: TRBV11-2
d_gene: -
j_gene: TRBJ2-5
abundance: many

CDR3aa: CSAVDRLNYGYTF
v_gene: TRBV20-1
d_gene: -
j_gene: TRBJ1-2
abundance: few

CDR3aa: CASSRKGGANQPQHF
v_gene: TRBV3-1
d_gene: -
j_gene: TRBJ1-5
abundance: -

CDR3aa: CATSIKLETQYF
v_gene: TRBV15
d_gene: -
j_gene: TRBJ2-5
abundance: -

CDR3aa: CSVDAGDNQPQHF
v_gene: TRBV29-1
d_gene: -
j_gene: TRBJ1-5
abundance: -

CDR3aa: CASSEWDLGTGELFF
v_gene: TRBV2
d_gene: -
j_gene: TRBJ2-2
abundance: many

CDR3aa: CASSYGSSEQYF
v_gene: TRBV6-5
d_gene: -
j_gene: TRBJ2-7
abundance: few

CDR3aa: CASSLNREWENTEAFF
v_gene: TRBV12-3/TRBV12-4
d_gene: -
j_gene: TRBJ1-1
abundance: many

CDR3aa: CASSQVWEYEQYF
v_gene: TRBV4-1
d_gene: -
j_gene: TRBJ2-7
abundance: -

CDR3aa: CASSVDSRTEAFF
v_gene: TRBV19
d_gene: -
j_gene: TRBJ1-1
abundance: -

CDR3aa: CSVARLASNEQFF
v_gene: TRBV29-1
d_gene: -
j_gene: TRBJ2-1
abundance: -

CDR3aa: CASRMDRGREREKLFF
v_gene: TRBV10-1
d_gene: TRBD1
j_gene: TRBJ1-4
abundance: many

CDR3aa: CASSTGQYHQETQYF
v_gene: TRBV12-3/TRBV12-4
d_gene: TRBD1
j_gene: TRBJ2-5
abundance: many

CDR3aa: CASSLQGAGEKLFF
v_gene: TRBV27
d_gene: TRBD1
j_gene: TRBJ1-4
abundance: many

CDR3aa: CSASINEQFF
v_gene: TRBV20-1
d_gene: -
j_gene: TRBJ2-1
abundance: -

CDR3aa: CSAGTDLGTNEKLFF
v_gene: TRBV29-1
d_gene: TRBD1
j_gene: TRBJ1-4
abundance: -

CDR3aa: CSVGRRGGGTEAFF
v_gene: TRBV29-1
d_gene: -
j_gene: TRBJ1-1
abundance: -

CDR3aa: CASSQAAGTGEETQYF
v_gene: TRBV4-1
d_gene: -
j_gene: TRBJ2-5
abundance: -

CDR3aa: CASSPDYRVGLQYF
v_gene: TRBV19
d_gene: -
j_gene: TRBJ2-7
abundance: -

CDR3aa: CASSFRDRGHEQYF
v_gene: TRBV12-3/TRBV12-4
d_gene: TRBD1
j_gene: TRBJ2-7
abundance: -

CDR3aa: CASSGSSGTQETQYF
v_gene: TRBV2
d_gene: TRBD2
j_gene: -
abundance: -

CDR3aa: CASSRDREGDEQFF
v_gene: TRBV2
d_gene: TRBD1
j_gene: TRBJ2-1
abundance: few

CDR3aa: CASRLTGTPQHF
v_gene: TRBV12-3/TRBV12-4
d_gene: TRBD1
j_gene: TRBJ1-5
abundance: -

CDR3aa: CATSDSGLEEELFF
v_gene: TRBV24-1
d_gene: TRBD2
j_gene: TRBJ2-2
abundance: -

CDR3aa: CSASYLLAGHNEQFF
v_gene: TRBV20-1
d_gene: TRBD2
j_gene: TRBJ2-1
abundance: -

CDR3aa: CASSPQTGGGETQYF
v_gene: TRBV9
d_gene: TRBD1
j_gene: TRBJ2-5
abundance: many

CDR3aa: CASSTLGEGGSQETQYF
v_gene: TRBV28
d_gene: TRBD1
j_gene: TRBJ2-5
abundance: -

CDR3aa: CASSPPSGRGAGTQYF
v_gene: TRBV28
d_gene: TRBD2
j_gene: TRBJ2-5
abundance: many

CDR3aa: CASSSTGDLNTEAFF
v_gene: TRBV5-1
d_gene: TRBD1
j_gene: TRBJ1-1
abundance: many

CDR3aa: CASSQGNRGRNSPLHF
v_gene: TRBV3-1
d_gene: TRBD1
j_gene: TRBJ1-6
abundance: many

CDR3aa: CASSQDPATSGTYEQYF
v_gene: TRBV11-2
d_gene: TRBD2
j_gene: TRBJ2-7
abundance: few

CDR3aa: CASSPGTSGNLEQFF
v_gene: TRBV7-9
d_gene: TRBD2
j_gene: TRBJ2-1
abundance: once

CDR3aa: CASSLSDRTNQPQHF
v_gene: TRBV27
d_gene: TRBD1
j_gene: TRBJ1-5
abundance: -

CDR3aa: CASSLPAETQYF
v_gene: TRBV7-9
d_gene: -
j_gene: TRBJ2-5
abundance: many

CDR3aa: CALEDTGGLFF
v_gene: TRBV30
d_gene: -
j_gene: TRBJ2-2
abundance: -

CDR3aa: CASSRATVVDEQYF
v_gene: TRBV5-1
d_gene: -
j_gene: TRBJ2-7
abundance: few

CDR3aa: CSARRGSYEQYF
v_gene: TRBV20-1
d_gene: -
j_gene: TRBJ2-7
abundance: many

CDR3aa: CASSVGLGGPGELFF
v_gene: TRBV6-2/TRBV6-3
d_gene: TRBD2
j_gene: TRBJ2-2
abundance: few